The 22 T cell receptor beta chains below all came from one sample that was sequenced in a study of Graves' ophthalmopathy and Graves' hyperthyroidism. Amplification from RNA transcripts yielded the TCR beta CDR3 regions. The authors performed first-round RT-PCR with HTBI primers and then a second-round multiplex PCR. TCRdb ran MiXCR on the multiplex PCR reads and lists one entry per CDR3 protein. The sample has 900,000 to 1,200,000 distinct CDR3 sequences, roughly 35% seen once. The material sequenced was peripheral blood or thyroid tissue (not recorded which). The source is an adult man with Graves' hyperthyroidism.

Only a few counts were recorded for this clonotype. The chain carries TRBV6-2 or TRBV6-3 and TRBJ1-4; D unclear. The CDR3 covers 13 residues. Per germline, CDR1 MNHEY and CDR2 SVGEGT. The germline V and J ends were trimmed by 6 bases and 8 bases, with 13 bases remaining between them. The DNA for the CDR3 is TGTGCCAGCAGCATTCGGACGTACGAAAAACTGTTTTTT. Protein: CASSIRTYEKLFF.

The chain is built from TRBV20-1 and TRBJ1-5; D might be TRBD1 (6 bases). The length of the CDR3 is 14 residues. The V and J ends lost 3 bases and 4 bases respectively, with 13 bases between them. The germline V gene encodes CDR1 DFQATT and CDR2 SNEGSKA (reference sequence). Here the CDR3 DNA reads TGCAGTGCTAGGGGGGGCAGCTTGAATCAGCCCCAGCATTTT. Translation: CSARGGSLNQPQHF.

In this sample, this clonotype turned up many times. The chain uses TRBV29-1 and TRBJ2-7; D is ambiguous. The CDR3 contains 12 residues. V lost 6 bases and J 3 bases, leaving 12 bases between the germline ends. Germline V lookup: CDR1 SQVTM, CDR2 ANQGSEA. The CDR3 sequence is CSVWAGGYEQYF. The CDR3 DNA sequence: TGCAGCGTCTGGGCAGGCGGCTACGAGCAGTACTTC.

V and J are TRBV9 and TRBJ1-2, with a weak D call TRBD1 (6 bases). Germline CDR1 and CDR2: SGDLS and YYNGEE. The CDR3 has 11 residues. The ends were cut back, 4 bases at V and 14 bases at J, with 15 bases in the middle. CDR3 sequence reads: CASSHREEETF. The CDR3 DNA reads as TGTGCCAGCAGCCACAGGGAAGAGGAGACCTTC.

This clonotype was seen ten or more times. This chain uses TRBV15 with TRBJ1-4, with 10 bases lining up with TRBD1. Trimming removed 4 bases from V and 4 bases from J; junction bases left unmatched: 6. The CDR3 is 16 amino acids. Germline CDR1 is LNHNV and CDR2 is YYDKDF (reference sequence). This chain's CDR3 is CATSTGTGVINEKLFF. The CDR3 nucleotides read TGTGCCACCAGCACCGGGACAGGGGTGATTAATGAAAAACTGTTTTTT.

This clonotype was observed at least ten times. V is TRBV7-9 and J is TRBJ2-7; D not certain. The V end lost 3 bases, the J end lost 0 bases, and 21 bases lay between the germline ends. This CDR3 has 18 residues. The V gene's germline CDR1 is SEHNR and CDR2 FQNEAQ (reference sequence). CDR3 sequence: CASSLDGWAPAGSYEQYF. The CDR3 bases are TGTGCCAGCAGCTTGGACGGTTGGGCTCCGGCCGGCTCCTACGAGCAGTACTTC.

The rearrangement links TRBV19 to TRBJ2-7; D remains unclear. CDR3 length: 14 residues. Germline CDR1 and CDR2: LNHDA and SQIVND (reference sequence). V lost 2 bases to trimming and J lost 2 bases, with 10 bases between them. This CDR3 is CASSIHGDTYEQYF. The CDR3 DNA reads TGTGCCAGTAGTATACACGGAGATACCTACGAGCAGTACTTC.

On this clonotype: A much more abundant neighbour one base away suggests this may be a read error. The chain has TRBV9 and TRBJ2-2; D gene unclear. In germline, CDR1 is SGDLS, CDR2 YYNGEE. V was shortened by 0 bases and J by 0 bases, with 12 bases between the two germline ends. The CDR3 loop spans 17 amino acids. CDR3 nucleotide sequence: TGTGCCAGCAGCGTAGCTTTAGGGCAGCCGAACACCGGGGAGCTGTTTTTT. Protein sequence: CASSVALGQPNTGELFF.

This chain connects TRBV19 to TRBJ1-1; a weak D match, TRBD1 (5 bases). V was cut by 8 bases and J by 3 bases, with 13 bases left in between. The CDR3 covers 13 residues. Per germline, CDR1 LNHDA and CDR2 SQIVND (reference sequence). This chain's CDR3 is CASLGDVHTEAFF. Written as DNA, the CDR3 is TGTGCCAGTTTAGGGGACGTACACACTGAAGCTTTCTTT.

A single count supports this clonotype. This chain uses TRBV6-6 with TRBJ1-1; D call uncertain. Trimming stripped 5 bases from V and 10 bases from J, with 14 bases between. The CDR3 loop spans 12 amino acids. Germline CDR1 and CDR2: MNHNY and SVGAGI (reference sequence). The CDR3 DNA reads TGTGCCAGCAGTCCGAGGGTGTTAGGAGCTTTCTTT. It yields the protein CASSPRVLGAFF.

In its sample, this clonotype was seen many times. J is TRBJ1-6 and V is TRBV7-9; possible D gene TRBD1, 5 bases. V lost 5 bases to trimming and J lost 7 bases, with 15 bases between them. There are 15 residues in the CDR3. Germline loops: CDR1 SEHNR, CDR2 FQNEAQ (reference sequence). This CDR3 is CASSRLGLGNSPLHF. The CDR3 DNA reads TGTGCCAGCAGCCGATTGGGGCTCGGGAATTCACCCCTCCACTTT.

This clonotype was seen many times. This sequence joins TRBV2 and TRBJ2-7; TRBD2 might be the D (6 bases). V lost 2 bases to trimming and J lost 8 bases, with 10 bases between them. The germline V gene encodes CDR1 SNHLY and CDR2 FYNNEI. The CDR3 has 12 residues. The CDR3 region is CASSEHGGQQYF. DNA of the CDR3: TGTGCCAGCAGTGAACACGGGGGACAGCAGTACTTC.

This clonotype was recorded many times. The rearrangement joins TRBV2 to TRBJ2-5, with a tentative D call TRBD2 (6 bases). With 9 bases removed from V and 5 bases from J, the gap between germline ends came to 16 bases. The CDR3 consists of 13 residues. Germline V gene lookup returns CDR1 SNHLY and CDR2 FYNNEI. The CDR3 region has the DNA TGTGCCAGTCCCGCCCGGGGGAAGGAGACCCAGTACTTC. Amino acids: CASPARGKETQYF.

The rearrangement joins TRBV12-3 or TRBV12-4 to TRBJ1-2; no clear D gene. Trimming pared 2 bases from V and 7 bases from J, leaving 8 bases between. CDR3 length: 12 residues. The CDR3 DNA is TGTGCCAGCAGTTTACCAGCCCGTGGCTACACCTTC. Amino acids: CASSLPARGYTF.

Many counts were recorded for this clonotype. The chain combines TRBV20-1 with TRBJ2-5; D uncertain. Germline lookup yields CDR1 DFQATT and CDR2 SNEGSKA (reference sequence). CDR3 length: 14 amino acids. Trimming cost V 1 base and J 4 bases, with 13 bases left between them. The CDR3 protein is CSARGTLGGETQYF. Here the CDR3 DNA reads TGCAGTGCTAGAGGGACCCTCGGCGGAGAGACCCAGTACTTC.

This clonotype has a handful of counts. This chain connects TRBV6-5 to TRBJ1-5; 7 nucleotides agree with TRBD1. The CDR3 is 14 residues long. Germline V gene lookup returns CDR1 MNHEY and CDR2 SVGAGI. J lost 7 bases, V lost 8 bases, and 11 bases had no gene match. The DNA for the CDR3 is TGTGCCAGCTCGAGTGAGGGGGCGAGGCAGCCCCAGCATTTT. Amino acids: CASSSEGARQPQHF.

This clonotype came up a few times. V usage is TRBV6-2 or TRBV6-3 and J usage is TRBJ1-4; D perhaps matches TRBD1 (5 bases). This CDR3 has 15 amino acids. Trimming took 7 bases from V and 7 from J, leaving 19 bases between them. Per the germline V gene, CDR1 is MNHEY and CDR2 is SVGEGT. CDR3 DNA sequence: TGTGCCAGCACCGCTACAGGTCCCGTCGGTGAAAAACTGTTTTTT. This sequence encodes CASTATGPVGEKLFF.

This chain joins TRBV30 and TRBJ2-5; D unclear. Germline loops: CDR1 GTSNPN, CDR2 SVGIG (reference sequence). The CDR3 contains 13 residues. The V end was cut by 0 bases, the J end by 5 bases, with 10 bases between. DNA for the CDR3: TGTGCCTGGAGTGTTGGAGATAGGGAGACCCAGTACTTC. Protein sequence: CAWSVGDRETQYF. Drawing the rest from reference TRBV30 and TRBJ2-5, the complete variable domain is SQTIHQWPATLVQPVGSPLSLECTVEGTSNPNLYWYRQAAGRGLQLLFYSVGIGQISSEVPQNLSASRPQDRQFILSSKKLLLSDSGFYLCAWSVGDRETQYFGPGTRLLVL.

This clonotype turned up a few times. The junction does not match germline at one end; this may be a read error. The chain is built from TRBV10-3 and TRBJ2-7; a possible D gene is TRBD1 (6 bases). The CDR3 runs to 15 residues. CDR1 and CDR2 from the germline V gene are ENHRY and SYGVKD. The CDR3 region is CASSYLGTRLYEQYF. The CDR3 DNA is TGTGCCAGCAGTTATCTCGGGACACGGCTCTACGAGCAGTACTTC.

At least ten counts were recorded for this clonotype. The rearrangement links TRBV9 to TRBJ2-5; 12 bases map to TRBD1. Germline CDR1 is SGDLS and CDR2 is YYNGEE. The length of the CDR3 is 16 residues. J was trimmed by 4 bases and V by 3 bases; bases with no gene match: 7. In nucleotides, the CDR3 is TGTGCCAGCAGCGCCGGGACAGGGGGCGGAGTAGAGACCCAGTACTTC. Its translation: CASSAGTGGGVETQYF.

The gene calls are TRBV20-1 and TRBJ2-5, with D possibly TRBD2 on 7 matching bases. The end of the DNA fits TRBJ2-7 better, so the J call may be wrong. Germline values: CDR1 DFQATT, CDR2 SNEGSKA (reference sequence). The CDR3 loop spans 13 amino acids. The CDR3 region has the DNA TGCAGTGTGGGGGGAGGGGGTACCTACGAGCAGTACGTC. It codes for CSVGGGGTYEQYV.

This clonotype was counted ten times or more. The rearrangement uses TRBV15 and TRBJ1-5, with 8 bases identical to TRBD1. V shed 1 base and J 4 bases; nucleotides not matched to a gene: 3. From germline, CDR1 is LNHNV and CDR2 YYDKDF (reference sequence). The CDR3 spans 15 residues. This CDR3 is CATSRADRANQPQHF. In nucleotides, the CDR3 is TGTGCCACCAGCAGAGCGGACAGGGCGAATCAGCCCCAGCATTTT.